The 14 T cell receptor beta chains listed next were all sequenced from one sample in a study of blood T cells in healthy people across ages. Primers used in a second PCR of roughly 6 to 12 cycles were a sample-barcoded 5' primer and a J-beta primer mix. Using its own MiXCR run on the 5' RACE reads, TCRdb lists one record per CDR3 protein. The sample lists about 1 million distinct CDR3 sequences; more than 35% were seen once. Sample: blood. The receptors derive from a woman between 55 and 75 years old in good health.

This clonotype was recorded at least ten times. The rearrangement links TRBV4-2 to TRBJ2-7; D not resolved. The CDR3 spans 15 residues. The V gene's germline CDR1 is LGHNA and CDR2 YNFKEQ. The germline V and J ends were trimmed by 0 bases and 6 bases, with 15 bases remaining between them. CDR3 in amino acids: CASSQDPASLSEQYF. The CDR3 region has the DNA TGTGCCAGCAGCCAAGATCCGGCTAGTCTCTCCGAGCAGTACTTC.

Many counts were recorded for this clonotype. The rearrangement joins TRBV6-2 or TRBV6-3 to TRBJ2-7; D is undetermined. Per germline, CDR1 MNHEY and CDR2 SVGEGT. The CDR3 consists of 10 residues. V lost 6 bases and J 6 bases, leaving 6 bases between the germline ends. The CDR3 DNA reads TGTGCCAGCAGAACCATCGAGCAGTACTTC. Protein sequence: CASRTIEQYF.

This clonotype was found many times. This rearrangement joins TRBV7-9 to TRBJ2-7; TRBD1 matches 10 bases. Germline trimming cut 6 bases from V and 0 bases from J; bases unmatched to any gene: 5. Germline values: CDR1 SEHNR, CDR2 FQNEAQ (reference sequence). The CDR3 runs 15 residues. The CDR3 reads CASSLGDRGSYEQYF. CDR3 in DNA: TGTGCCAGCAGTTTGGGGGACAGGGGCTCCTACGAGCAGTACTTC.

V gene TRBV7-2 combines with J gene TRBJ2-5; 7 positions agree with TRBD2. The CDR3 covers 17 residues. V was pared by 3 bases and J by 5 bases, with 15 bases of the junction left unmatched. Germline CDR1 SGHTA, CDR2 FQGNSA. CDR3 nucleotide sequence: TGTGCCAGCAGCTTTAGGGTTGGCGGGAGTTATTTTGAGACCCAGTACTTC. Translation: CASSFRVGGSYFETQYF. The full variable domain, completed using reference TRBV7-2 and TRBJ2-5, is GAGVSQSPSNKVTEKGKDVELRCDPISGHTALYWYRQSLGQGLEFLIYFQGNSAPDKSGLPSDRFSAERTGGSVSTLTIQRTQQEDSAVYLCASSFRVGGSYFETQYFGPGTRLLVL.

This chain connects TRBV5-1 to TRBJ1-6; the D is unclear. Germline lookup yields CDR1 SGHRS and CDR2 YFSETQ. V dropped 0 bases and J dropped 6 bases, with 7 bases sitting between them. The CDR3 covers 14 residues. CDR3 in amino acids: CASSLVSSNSPLHF. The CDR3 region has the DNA TGCGCCAGCAGCTTGGTGTCGTCTAATTCACCCCTCCACTTT.

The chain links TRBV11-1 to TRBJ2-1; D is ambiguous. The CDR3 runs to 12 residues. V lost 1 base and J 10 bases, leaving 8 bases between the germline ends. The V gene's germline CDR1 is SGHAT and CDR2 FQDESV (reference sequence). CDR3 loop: CASSLDPGEQFF. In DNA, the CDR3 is TGTGCCAGCAGCTTAGACCCTGGGGAGCAGTTCTTC.

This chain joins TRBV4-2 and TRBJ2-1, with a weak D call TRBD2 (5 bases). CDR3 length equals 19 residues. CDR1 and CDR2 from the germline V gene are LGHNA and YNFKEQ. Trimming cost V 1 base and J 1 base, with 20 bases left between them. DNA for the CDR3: TGTGCCAGCAGCCAAGCCTCTCCGCCCACTAGAGGGTCCTACAATGAGCAGTTCTTC. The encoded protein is CASSQASPPTRGSYNEQFF.

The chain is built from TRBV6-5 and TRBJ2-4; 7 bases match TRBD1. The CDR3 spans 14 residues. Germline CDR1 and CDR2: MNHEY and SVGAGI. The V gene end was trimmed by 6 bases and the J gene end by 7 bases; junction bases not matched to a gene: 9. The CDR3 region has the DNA TGTGCCAGCAGAGCTTATGGGACAGCGAACATTCAGTACTTC. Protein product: CASRAYGTANIQYF.

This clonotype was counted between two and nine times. The CDR3 coding sequence is TGCAGCGTTGAGCCCCGGGACAAATCCTACAATGAGCAGTTCTTC. The encoded protein is CSVEPRDKSYNEQFF. The chain carries TRBV29-1 and TRBJ2-1; D is perhaps TRBD1 (6 bases). Germline V lookup: CDR1 SQVTM, CDR2 ANQGSEA. Trimming pared 3 bases from V and 1 base from J, leaving 13 bases between. The CDR3 runs 15 residues.

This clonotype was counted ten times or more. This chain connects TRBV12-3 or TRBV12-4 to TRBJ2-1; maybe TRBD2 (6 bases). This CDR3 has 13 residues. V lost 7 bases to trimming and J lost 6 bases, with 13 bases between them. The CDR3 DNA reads TGTGCCAGCACCAAAGGGGAGGTCAATGAGCAGTTCTTC. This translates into CASTKGEVNEQFF.

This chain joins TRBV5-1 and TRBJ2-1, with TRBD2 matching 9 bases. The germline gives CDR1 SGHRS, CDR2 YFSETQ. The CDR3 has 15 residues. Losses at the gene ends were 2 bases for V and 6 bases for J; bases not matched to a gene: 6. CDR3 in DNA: TGCGCCAGCAGCTTAAGGCGGGAGGGCCTCAATGAGCAGTTCTTC. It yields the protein CASSLRREGLNEQFF.

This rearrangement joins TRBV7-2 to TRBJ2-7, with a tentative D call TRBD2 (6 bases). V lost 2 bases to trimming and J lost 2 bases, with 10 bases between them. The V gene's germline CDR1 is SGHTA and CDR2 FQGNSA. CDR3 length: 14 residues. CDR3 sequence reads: CASSLRSGPYEQYF. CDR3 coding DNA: TGTGCCAGCAGCTTACGTAGCGGCCCCTACGAGCAGTACTTC.

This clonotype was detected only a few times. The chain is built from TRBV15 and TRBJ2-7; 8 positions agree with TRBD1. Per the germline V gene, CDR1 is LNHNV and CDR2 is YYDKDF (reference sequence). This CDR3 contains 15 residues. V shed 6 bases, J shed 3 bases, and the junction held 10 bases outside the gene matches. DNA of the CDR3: TGTGCCACCAGTCCTGACAGGGGCGGTTACTACGAGCAGTACTTC. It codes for CATSPDRGGYYEQYF.

CDR3 loop: CATSSGELAKNIQYF. CDR3 in DNA: TGTGCCACCAGCAGCGGGGAACTAGCCAAAAACATTCAGTACTTC. This chain connects TRBV15 to TRBJ2-4; possible D gene TRBD2, 5 bases. With 3 bases removed from V and 0 bases from J, the gap between germline ends came to 9 bases. There are 15 residues in the CDR3. Germline CDR1 LNHNV, CDR2 YYDKDF (reference sequence).